One sample yielded the 30 T cell receptor beta chains listed below, sequenced in a study of molecular identifiers for immune sequencing clone quantification (dated by TCRdb to the late 2010s). Library creation used PCR. TCRdb records NextSeq 500 as the sequencer. TCRdb reworked the public reads: Q25 trimming with fastp, MiXCR clone assembly, productive beta chains retained. Each CDR3 protein appears once, grouped with its most common genes and DNA. Within this sample are roughly 9,800 distinct CDR3 sequences, with 20% to 25% of them counted one time only. The ten largest clonotypes hold around 1.5% of the sample. Material: naive CD8+ T cells from blood, with Jurkat cell RNA spiked in. What the cell subset or site label conveys for this sample: FACS-sorted CD8+CD4-CCR7+CD45RA+ naive T cells. The receptors were sampled from a human donor in good health. Some libraries in this study had Jurkat cell RNA spiked in.

Regarding this clonotype: Since no conserved phenylalanine or tryptophan closes the CDR3, a read error is the likely cause. The chain couples TRBV11-2 to TRBJ2-7; 7 bases are shared with TRBD2. V trimming: 2 bases; J trimming: 0 bases; junction bases outside the gene matches: 16. The CDR3 runs to 19 residues. Germline CDR1 is SGHAT and CDR2 is FQNNGV. CDR3 in DNA: TGTGCCAGCAGCTTAATGGTGGCTAGCGGAAAGTCAAACTCCTACGAGCAGTACTCC. Translation: CASSLMVASGKSNSYEQYS.

The chain uses TRBV6-5 and TRBJ2-3; D remains unclear. Germline-derived CDR1 and CDR2 are MNHEY and SVGAGI. The CDR3 has 15 amino acids. The germline V and J ends were trimmed by 8 bases and 0 bases, with 15 bases remaining between them. The CDR3 nucleotides are TGTGCCAGCTGCGATAGTGGCTATAGCACAGATACGCAGTATTTT. Translated, it gives CASCDSGYSTDTQYF.

The rearrangement links TRBV9 to TRBJ2-2; D gene uncertain. The CDR3 extends over 12 amino acids. The germline V gene encodes CDR1 SGDLS and CDR2 YYNGEE. Trimming cost V 3 bases and J 0 bases, with 0 bases left between them. In DNA form, the CDR3 reads TGTGCCAGCAGCGCGAACACCGGGGAGCTGTTTTTT. Translating gives CASSANTGELFF. The full variable domain, completed using reference TRBV9 and TRBJ2-2, is DSGVTQTPKHLITATGQRVTLRCSPRSGDLSVYWYQQSLDQGLQFLIQYYNGEERAKGNILERFSAQQFPDLHSELNLSSLELGDSALYFCASSANTGELFFGEGSRLTVL.

This clonotype turned up a few times. A much more abundant neighbour one base away suggests this may be a read error. This sequence joins TRBV27 and TRBJ2-1; TRBD2 matches 9 bases. The germline V gene has CDR1 MNHEY and CDR2 SMNVEV (reference sequence). This CDR3 is built from 15 residues. CDR3 residues: CATGRGTSPSDEQSF. CDR3 in DNA: TGTGCCACGGGCCGGGGGACTAGCCCTTCGGATGAGCAGTCCTTC.

This clonotype was observed a handful of times. Mismatch with germline at one junction end may stem from a read error. This chain links TRBV27 with TRBJ2-6; D is possibly TRBD1 or TRBD2 (5 bases each). Germline lookup yields CDR1 MNHEY and CDR2 SMNVEV (reference sequence). This CDR3 has 19 residues. The CDR3 nucleotides read TGTGCCAGCAGTTGGCTTCCGGGGACCACACTCCCTGGTGCCAACGTCCTGACTTTC. The encoded protein is CASSWLPGTTLPGANVLTF.

This clonotype rates as medium-sized. V and J are TRBV6-2 or TRBV6-3 and TRBJ1-5, with no clear D. Per the germline V gene, CDR1 is MNHEY and CDR2 is SVGEGT. The CDR3 length is 14 residues. V shed 2 bases and J shed 5 bases, with 10 bases lying between them. CDR3 region: CASSYDGSDQPQHF. CDR3 coding DNA: TGTGCCAGCAGTTACGACGGATCGGATCAGCCCCAGCATTTT.

This clonotype is medium-sized. The chain employs TRBV2 and TRBJ1-1; 10 nucleotides agree with TRBD1. CDR1 SNHLY and CDR2 FYNNEI come from the germline V gene. The V gene end was trimmed by 2 bases and the J gene end by 1 base; junction bases not matched to a gene: 10. The CDR3 runs 18 residues. The CDR3 DNA follows: TGTGCCAGCAGTGAAACCGGGACAGGGGTTGGTTCGAACACTGAAGCTTTCTTT. The encoded protein is CASSETGTGVGSNTEAFF.

In its sample, this clonotype was seen many times. The chain links TRBV6-5 to TRBJ2-7; TRBD2 might be the D (6 bases). The CDR3 loop spans 12 amino acids. The V end was cut by 6 bases, the J end by 4 bases, with 10 bases between. Germline V gene data show CDR1 as MNHEY and CDR2 as SVGAGI. CDR3 bases: TGTGCCAGCAGCCGGGACTGGTACGAGCAGTACTTC. It codes for CASSRDWYEQYF.

Here the CDR3 reads CASSTWGQGSSEQYF. The CDR3 coding sequence is TGTGCCAGCTCGACTTGGGGACAGGGGAGCTCCGAGCAGTACTTC. The V call is TRBV6-5, the J call TRBJ2-7; 10 positions match TRBD1. This CDR3 is built from 15 residues. CDR1 is MNHEY and CDR2 is SVGAGI in the germline V gene. The V gene end was trimmed by 8 bases and the J gene end by 6 bases; junction bases not matched to a gene: 13.

This clonotype was seen many times. This chain connects TRBV10-3 to TRBJ1-1; D remains unclear. CDR1 ENHRY and CDR2 SYGVKD come from the germline V gene. V dropped 0 bases and J dropped 7 bases, with 9 bases sitting between them. The CDR3 length is 13 residues. For the CDR3, the DNA is TGTGCCATCAGTGAGTCGGACTATTATGAAGCTTTCTTT. Translation: CAISESDYYEAFF.

This clonotype is labeled as medium-sized. The chain combines TRBV28 with TRBJ2-4; 10 nucleotides match TRBD2. The CDR3 extends over 15 amino acids. With V trimmed by 6 bases and J by 3 bases, 5 bases remained unmatched. Germline loops: CDR1 MDHEN, CDR2 SYDVKM. In DNA form, the CDR3 reads TGTGCCAGCAGCGGACTAGCGGCTTACAAAAACATTCAGTACTTC. Protein product: CASSGLAAYKNIQYF.

Only a few counts were recorded for this clonotype. A read error may be the cause here, since a much bigger clone is one base away. The chain is built from TRBV10-1 and TRBJ2-7; 7 nucleotides line up with TRBD1. CDR3 length: 15 residues. Germline V gene lookup returns CDR1 WNHNN and CDR2 SYGVQD (reference sequence). Unmatched junction bases numbered 11, after V lost 3 bases and J lost 6 bases. This chain's CDR3 is CASSDQGQMPCEQYF. For the CDR3, the DNA is TGCGCCAGCAGTGACCAGGGACAGATGCCCTGCGAGCAGTACTTC.

Notes on this clonotype: This may come from a read error, since a much larger clone is one base off. The chain employs TRBV5-1 and TRBJ2-1, with 9 bases that match TRBD1. The germline CDR1 and CDR2 sequences are SGHRS and YFSETQ. This CDR3 region has 11 residues. The CDR3 DNA reads as TGCGCCAGCGGCTTGGGACAGGGTCGGTTCTTC. Its translation is CASGLGQGRFF.

As for this clonotype: Germline is not matched at one junction end, which may reflect a read error. The V gene is TRBV13, the J gene TRBJ1-1, with unresolved D. The CDR3 has 14 amino acids. Germline CDR1 and CDR2: PRHDT and FYEKMQ (reference sequence). The DNA of the CDR3 is TGTGCCAGCAGCTTAGGCCCCCAGAGCACTGAGGCTTTCTTT. Translated: CASSLGPQSTEAFF. Based on the CDR3 plus reference TRBV13 and TRBJ1-1, the full variable domain is AAGVIQSPRHLIKEKRETATLKCYPIPRHDTVYWYQQGPGQDPQFLISFYEKMQSDKGSIPDRFSAQQFSDYHSELNMSSLELGDSALYFCASSLGPQSTEAFFGQGTRLTVV.

For this clonotype: Germline and junction disagree at one end, which may indicate a read error. V usage is TRBV12-3 or TRBV12-4 and J usage is TRBJ2-5, with D perhaps TRBD1 or TRBD2 (5 bases each). This CDR3 region has 14 residues. This CDR3 reads CASSSRTGGDTQYF. DNA for the CDR3: TGTGCCAGCAGCTCGCGGACTGGGGGAGACACCCAGTACTTT.

The rearrangement joins TRBV5-1 to TRBJ2-7; D is possibly TRBD2 (6 bases). Trimming cost V 4 bases and J 4 bases, with 12 bases left between them. This CDR3 is 13 amino acids long. Germline V gene sequence: CDR1 SGHRS, CDR2 YFSETQ. Here the CDR3 reads CASSPTREYEQYF. CDR3 nucleotides: TGCGCCAGCAGCCCGACTAGGGAGTACGAGCAGTACTTC. Looking up the rest from reference TRBV5-1 and TRBJ2-7 gives the full variable domain: KAGVTQTPRYLIKTRGQQVTLSCSPISGHRSVSWYQQTPGQGLQFLFEYFSETQRNKGNFPGRFSGRQFSNSRSEMNVSTLELGDSALYLCASSPTREYEQYFGPGTRLTVT.

This clonotype came up a few times. The gene calls are TRBV7-9 and TRBJ2-5; D is undetermined. Germline assignment: CDR1 SEHNR and CDR2 FQNEAQ (reference sequence). The CDR3 is 13 residues long. Between the trimmed V and J ends, which lost 1 base and 1 base, there was a span of 4 bases. CDR3 region: CASSLVVQETQYF. The CDR3 DNA is TGTGCCAGCAGCTTAGTTGTCCAAGAGACCCAGTACTTC.

The rearrangement uses TRBV7-3 and TRBJ2-7, with D hard to call. V lost 6 bases and J lost 10, with 16 bases in between. The CDR3 runs 12 residues. Germline V gives CDR1 SGHTA, CDR2 FQGTGA. The CDR3 reads CASSFSEYEQYF. CDR3 DNA sequence: TGTGCCAGCAGTTTCTCGGAGTATGAACAGTACTTC.

Regarding this clonotype: A much larger clone lies a single base off, so this may be a read error. This sequence joins TRBV18 and TRBJ2-7; D remains ambiguous. Per germline, CDR1 KGHSH and CDR2 LQKENI. CDR3 length equals 14 residues. V lost 0 bases, J lost 7 bases, and 13 bases lay in between. For the CDR3, the DNA is TGTGCCAGCTCACCACCGATAGTGGGCATTGAGCAGTACTTC. The encoded protein is CASSPPIVGIEQYF.

This clonotype came up a few times. With a much larger clone just one base away, this may be a read error. The genes are TRBV5-1 and TRBJ1-1; no firm D call. CDR3 size: 14 residues. Germline lookup yields CDR1 SGHRS and CDR2 YFSETQ. The CDR3 nucleotides read TGCGCCAGCAGCTTGGACGTGAGTTACACTGAAGCTCTCTTT. Residues: CASSLDVSYTEALF.

Details on this clonotype: It may be a read error: a sequence one base away is much more abundant. V usage is TRBV2 and J usage is TRBJ2-3; TRBD1 matches at 7 bases. CDR3 length equals 15 residues. Germline V gives CDR1 SNHLY, CDR2 FYNNEI. The CDR3 loop is CANNLRDEGADTHYF. In nucleotides, the CDR3 is TGTGCCAACAACCTCCGGGACGAGGGGGCAGATACGCACTATTTT.

This clonotype was observed many times. The chain couples TRBV20-1 to TRBJ2-7; D perhaps matches TRBD2 (6 bases). This CDR3 is built from 12 residues. V was shortened by 6 bases and J by 1 base, with 10 bases between the two germline ends. Germline lookup yields CDR1 DFQATT and CDR2 SNEGSKA (reference sequence). CDR3 residues: CSANGRSYEQYF. CDR3 nucleotides: TGCAGTGCCAACGGGAGATCCTACGAGCAGTACTTC.

This clonotype was recorded many times. The V and J genes are TRBV5-4 and TRBJ2-7; 8 bases are shared with TRBD2. Looked up from germline, CDR1 is SGHNT and CDR2 is YYREEE (reference sequence). There are 14 residues in the CDR3. With 3 bases clipped from V and 3 bases from J, the junction kept 5 bases outside the gene matches. The CDR3 coding sequence is TGTGCCAGCAGCTCCACCGGGACTAGCTACGAGCAGTACTTC. Translation: CASSSTGTSYEQYF.

This clonotype was counted many times. The chain uses TRBV5-8 and TRBJ2-7, with D uncertain. The length of the CDR3 is 10 residues. CDR1 SGHTS and CDR2 YDEGEE come from the germline V gene. The V end lost 2 bases, the J end lost 11 bases, and 8 bases lay between the germline ends. The CDR3 bases are TGTGCCAGCAGCTTCGGTCGGGAGTACTTC. It codes for CASSFGREYF.

The V gene is TRBV2, the J gene TRBJ1-1; 12 nucleotides line up with TRBD1. The CDR3 is 14 amino acids. The V gene's germline CDR1 is SNHLY and CDR2 FYNNEI. The V segment lost 9 bases and the J segment 10 bases; nucleotides outside the gene matches: 12. The CDR3 sequence is CARSGQGASGGAFF. In DNA, the CDR3 is TGTGCCAGGTCGGGACAGGGGGCGAGCGGTGGAGCTTTCTTT. The variable domain in full, completed from reference TRBV2 and TRBJ1-1, reads EPEVTQTPSHQVTQMGQEVILRCVPISNHLYFYWYRQILGQKVEFLVSFYNNEISEKSEIFDDQFSVERPDGSNFTLKIRSTKLEDSAMYFCARSGQGASGGAFFGQGTRLTVV.

In this sample, this clonotype turned up a few times. This chain joins TRBV30 and TRBJ2-7, with D possibly TRBD2 on 6 matching bases. The V gene's germline CDR1 is GTSNPN and CDR2 SVGIG (reference sequence). The CDR3 is 11 residues long. Trimming took 1 base from V and 6 from J, leaving 7 bases between them. The CDR3 loop reads CAWSGGVEQYF. CDR3 bases: TGTGCCTGGAGTGGGGGGGTCGAGCAGTACTTC.

Points on this clonotype: This likely comes from a read error, as the CDR3 has no conserved phenylalanine or tryptophan at its end. The genes are TRBV9 and TRBJ2-3, with TRBD2 identical over 8 bases. Germline CDR1 and CDR2: SGDLS and YYNGEE. The CDR3 consists of 14 residues. This CDR3 reads CASSDSGTTGTQYV. CDR3 DNA sequence: TGTGCCAGCAGTGATAGCGGGACTACAGGTACGCAGTATGTT.

This clonotype is categorized as medium-sized (0.01 to 0.1%). CDR3 region: CSARDVSGLASYEQYF. CDR3 in DNA: TGCAGTGCTAGAGATGTCTCGGGACTAGCGAGCTACGAGCAGTACTTC. V and J are TRBV20-1 and TRBJ2-7, with TRBD2 matching over 10 bases. The CDR3 contains 16 residues. The ends lost 0 bases at V and 3 bases at J; junction bases unmatched: 8. The germline CDR1 and CDR2 sequences are DFQATT and SNEGSKA (reference sequence).

Many counts were recorded for this clonotype. The gene calls are TRBV4-2 and TRBJ2-2; D uncertain. V gave up 4 bases and J gave up 7 bases, with 19 bases separating them. The V gene's germline CDR1 is LGHNA and CDR2 YNFKEQ. The CDR3 runs to 16 residues. The CDR3 bases are TGTGCCAGCAGCCCCCGAGGCTACAAGATAGGCGGGGAGCTGTTTTTT. Encoded protein: CASSPRGYKIGGELFF.

This clonotype counts as medium-sized (0.01 to 0.1%). This rearrangement joins TRBV6-2 or TRBV6-3 to TRBJ2-3; TRBD1 agrees at 8 bases. CDR1 is MNHEY, CDR2 SVGEGT, per germline. This CDR3 region has 15 residues. After removal of 2 bases from V and 5 bases from J, the junction contained 6 bases not matched to a gene. CDR3 loop: CASSYGRGLVDTQYF. CDR3 nucleotides: TGTGCCAGCAGTTACGGCAGGGGGCTGGTAGATACGCAGTATTTT.